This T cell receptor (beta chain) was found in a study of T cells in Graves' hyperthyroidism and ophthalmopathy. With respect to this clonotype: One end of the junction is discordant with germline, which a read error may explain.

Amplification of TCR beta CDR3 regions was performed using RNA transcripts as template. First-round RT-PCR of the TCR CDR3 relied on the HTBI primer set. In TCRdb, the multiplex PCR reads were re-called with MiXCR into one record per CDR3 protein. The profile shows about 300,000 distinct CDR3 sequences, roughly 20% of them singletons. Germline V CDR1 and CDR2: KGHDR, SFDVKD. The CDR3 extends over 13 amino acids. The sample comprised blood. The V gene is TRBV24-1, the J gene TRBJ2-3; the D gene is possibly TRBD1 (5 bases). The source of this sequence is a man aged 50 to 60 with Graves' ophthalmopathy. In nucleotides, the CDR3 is TGTGCCACCAGTGATTCTACCACAGGTACGCAGTATTTT. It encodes CATSDSTTGTQYF.